Included here is one T cell receptor beta chain sequence, with context. Some clones are missing from TCRdb's copy, which holds only in-frame ones; the method was immunoSEQ multiplex PCR. The sample holds 15,000 to 20,000 clones; roughly 78% are singletons and the top ten take around 10%. The source of the sample is a study of tumor-infiltrating lymphocytes in localized non-small cell lung cancer. The CDR3 totals 12 residues. CDR1 is ENHRY, CDR2 SYGVKD, per germline. Trimming left V 9 bases short and J 5 bases short, with 11 bases between. This TCR was sampled from a human donor with non-small cell lung cancer. The rearrangement links TRBV10-3 to TRBJ2-1; no clear D gene. Material: lung tumor tissue. The CDR3 sequence: CAISMSNNEQFF. CDR3 nucleotides: TGTGCCATTAGCATGAGCAACAATGAGCAGTTCTTC.